The clone carrying this TCR beta chain was detected a few times. Its antigen is still unknown. Graft donor-derived T-allo10 cells were described as host-alloantigen-specific, anergic, and alloantigen-specifically suppressive. These data belong to a study of type 1 regulatory T cells. Study-wide context: An in vitro protocol generated T-allo10, a Tr1-enriched, alloantigen-specific CD4 T cell product.

In germline, CDR1 is SQVTM, CDR2 ANQGSEA. CDR3 length: 13 residues. TCRdb ran MiXCR on the reads and lists one entry per CDR3 protein. The sample yields about 68,000 distinct CDR3 sequences, 63% seen once. Source material: cultured T cells, either the whole culture or a sorted T cell fraction (not recorded which). Subset given: Tr1-enriched cell product generated in vitro against host alloantigens. V and J are TRBV29-1 and TRBJ2-1, with 7 bases identical to TRBD1. The clonotype was recovered from a human donor in good health. The CDR3 bases are TGCAGTGAATCGGGACAGTTATACAATGAGCAGTTCTTC. This codes for CSESGQLYNEQFF.